The TCR beta chain described here comes from a study of control samples from healthy donors and cancer patients. In germline, CDR1 is MNHEY, CDR2 SVGAGI. V trimming: 7 bases; J trimming: 0 bases; junction bases outside the gene matches: 3. This CDR3 comprises 14 residues. Assay used: immunoSEQ multiplex PCR; TCRdb lists only in-frame clones, some missing. The repertoire holds about 2,400 clones, around 97% seen once, with under 2% in the top ten. The chain is built from TRBV6-5 and TRBJ2-3, with TRBD2 identical over 8 bases. Sequenced input: PBMCs. This receptor was identified in a man aged 65-85 years with head and neck cancer. Written as DNA, the CDR3 is TGTGCCAGCACTCTAGCGGGTAGCACAGATACGCAGTATTTT. Translating gives CASTLAGSTDTQYF.